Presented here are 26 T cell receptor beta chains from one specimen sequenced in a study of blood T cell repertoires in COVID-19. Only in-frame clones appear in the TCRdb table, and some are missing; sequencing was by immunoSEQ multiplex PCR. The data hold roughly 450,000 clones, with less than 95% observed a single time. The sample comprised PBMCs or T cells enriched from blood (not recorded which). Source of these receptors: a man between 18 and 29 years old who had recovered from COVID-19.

CDR3 amino acids: CASRPTELNTEAFF. CDR3 sequence (DNA): TGTGCCAGCAGGCCGACAGAACTGAACACTGAAGCTTTCTTT. J is TRBJ1-1 and V is TRBV2, with TRBD1 as a possible D gene (5 bases). Germline V gene lookup returns CDR1 SNHLY and CDR2 FYNNEI. The length of the CDR3 is 14 residues. The V end was cut by 6 bases, the J end by 0 bases, with 11 bases between.

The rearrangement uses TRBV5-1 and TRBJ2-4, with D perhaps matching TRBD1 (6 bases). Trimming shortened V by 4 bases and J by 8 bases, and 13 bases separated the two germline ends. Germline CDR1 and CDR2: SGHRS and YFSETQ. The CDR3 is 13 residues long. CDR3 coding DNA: TGCGCCAGCAGCCCCAACAGGGAAGACATTCAGTACTTC. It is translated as CASSPNREDIQYF.

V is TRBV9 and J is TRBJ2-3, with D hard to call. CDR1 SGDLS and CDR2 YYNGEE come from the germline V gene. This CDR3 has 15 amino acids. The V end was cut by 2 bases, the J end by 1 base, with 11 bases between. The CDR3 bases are TGTGCCAGCAGCGTGGGCAGTATCCGCACAGATACGCAGTATTTT. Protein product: CASSVGSIRTDTQYF.

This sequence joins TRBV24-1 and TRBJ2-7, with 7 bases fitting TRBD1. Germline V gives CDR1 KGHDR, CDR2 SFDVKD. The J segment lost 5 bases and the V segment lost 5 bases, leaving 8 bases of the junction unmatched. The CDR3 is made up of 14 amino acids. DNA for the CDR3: TGTGCCACCAGTGCCCCTAGGGGGCGGAACGAGCAGTACTTC. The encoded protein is CATSAPRGRNEQYF.

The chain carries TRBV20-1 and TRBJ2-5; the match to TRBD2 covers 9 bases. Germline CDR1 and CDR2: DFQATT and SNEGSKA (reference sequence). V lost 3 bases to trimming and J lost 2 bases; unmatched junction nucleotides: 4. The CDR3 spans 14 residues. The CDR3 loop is CSASLTSGQETQYF. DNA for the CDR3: TGCAGTGCTAGTCTCACTAGCGGGCAAGAGACCCAGTACTTC.

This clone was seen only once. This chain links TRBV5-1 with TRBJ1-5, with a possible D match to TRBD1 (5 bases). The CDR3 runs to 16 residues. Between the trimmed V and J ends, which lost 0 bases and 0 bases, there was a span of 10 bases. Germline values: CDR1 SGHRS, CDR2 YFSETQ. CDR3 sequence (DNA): TGCGCCAGCAGCTTGGAGGGCGGACATAGCAATCAGCCCCAGCATTTT. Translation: CASSLEGGHSNQPQHF.

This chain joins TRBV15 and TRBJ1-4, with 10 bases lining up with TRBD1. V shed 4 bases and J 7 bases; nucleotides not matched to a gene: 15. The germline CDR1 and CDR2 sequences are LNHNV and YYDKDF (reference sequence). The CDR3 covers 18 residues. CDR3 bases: TGTGCCACCAGCACCAGAAGGGACAGGGGTACTCTCGGTGAAAAACTGTTTTTT. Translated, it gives CATSTRRDRGTLGEKLFF.

CDR3 coding DNA: TGTGCCAGCAGTTTCCAAAGGGGGGGGTCTTTCTACGAGCAGTACTTC. Amino acids: CASSFQRGGSFYEQYF. The V gene is TRBV28, the J gene TRBJ2-7; D is perhaps TRBD2 (7 bases). CDR1 and CDR2 from the germline V gene are MDHEN and SYDVKM. The CDR3 has 16 amino acids. V was pared by 3 bases and J by 3 bases, with 18 bases between.

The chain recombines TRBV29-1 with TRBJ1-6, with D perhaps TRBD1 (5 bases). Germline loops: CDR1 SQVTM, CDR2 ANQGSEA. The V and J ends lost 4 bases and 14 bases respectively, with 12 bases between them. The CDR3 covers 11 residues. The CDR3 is CSVASRGTLHF. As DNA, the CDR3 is TGCAGCGTTGCCTCCCGGGGGACCCTCCACTTT.

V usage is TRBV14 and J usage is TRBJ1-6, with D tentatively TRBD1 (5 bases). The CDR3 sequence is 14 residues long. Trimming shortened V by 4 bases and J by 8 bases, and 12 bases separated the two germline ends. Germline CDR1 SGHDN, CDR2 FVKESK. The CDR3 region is CASSPSGGYSPLHF. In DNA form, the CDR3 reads TGTGCCAGCAGCCCCTCCGGGGGGTATTCACCCCTCCACTTT.

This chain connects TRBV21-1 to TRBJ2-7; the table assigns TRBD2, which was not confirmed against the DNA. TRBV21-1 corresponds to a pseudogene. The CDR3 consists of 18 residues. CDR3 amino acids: CASSKALFIAGDIYEQYF. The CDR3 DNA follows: TGTGCCAGCAGCAAAGCGCTTTTTATCGCGGGGGATATCTACGAGCAGTACTTC.

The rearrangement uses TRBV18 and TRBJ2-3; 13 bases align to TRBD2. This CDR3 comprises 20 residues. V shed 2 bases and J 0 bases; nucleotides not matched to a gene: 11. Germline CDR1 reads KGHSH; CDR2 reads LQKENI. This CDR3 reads CASSPMGLAGSTSSTDTQYF. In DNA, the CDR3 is TGTGCCAGCTCACCAATGGGACTAGCGGGATCAACATCTAGCACAGATACGCAGTATTTT.

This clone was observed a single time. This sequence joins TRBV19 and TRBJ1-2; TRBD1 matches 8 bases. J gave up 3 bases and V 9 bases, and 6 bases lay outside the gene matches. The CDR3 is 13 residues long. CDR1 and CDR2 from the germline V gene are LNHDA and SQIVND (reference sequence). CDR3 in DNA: TGTGCCAGCACAGGGGGAAGATACTATGGCTACACCTTC. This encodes CASTGGRYYGYTF.

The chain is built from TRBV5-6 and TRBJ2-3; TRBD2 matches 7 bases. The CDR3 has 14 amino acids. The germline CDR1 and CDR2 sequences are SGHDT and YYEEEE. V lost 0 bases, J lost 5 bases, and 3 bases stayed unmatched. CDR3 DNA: TGTGCCAGCAGCTTGGCTGGGGGGGTAGATACGCAGTATTTT. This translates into CASSLAGGVDTQYF.

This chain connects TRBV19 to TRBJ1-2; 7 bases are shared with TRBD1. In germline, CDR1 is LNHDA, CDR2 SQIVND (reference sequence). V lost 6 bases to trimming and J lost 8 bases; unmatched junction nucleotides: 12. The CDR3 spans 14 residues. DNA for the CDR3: TGTGCCAGTAGCCCACCCTTAGACAGGGAAGGCTACACCTTC. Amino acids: CASSPPLDREGYTF. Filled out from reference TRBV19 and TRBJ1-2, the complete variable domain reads DGGITQSPKYLFRKEGQNVTLSCEQNLNHDAMYWYRQDPGQGLRLIYYSQIVNDFQKGDIAEGYSVSREKKESFPLTVTSAQKNPTAFYLCASSPPLDREGYTFGSGTRLTVV.

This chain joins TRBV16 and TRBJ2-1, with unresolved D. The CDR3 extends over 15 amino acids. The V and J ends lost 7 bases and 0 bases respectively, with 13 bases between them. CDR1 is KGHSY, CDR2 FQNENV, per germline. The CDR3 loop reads CASTLLAFSYNEQFF. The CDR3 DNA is TGTGCCAGCACCCTTCTGGCTTTCTCCTACAATGAGCAGTTCTTC.

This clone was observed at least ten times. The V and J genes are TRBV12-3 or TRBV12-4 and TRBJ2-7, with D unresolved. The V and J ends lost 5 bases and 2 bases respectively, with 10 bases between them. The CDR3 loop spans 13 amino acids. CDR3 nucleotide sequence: TGTGCCAGCAGTACTAAAGGAGCCTACGAGCAGTACTTC. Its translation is CASSTKGAYEQYF.

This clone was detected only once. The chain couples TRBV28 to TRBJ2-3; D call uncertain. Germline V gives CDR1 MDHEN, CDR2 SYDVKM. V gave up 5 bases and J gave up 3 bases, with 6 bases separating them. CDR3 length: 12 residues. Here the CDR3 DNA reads TGTGCCAGCAGTCTTTTAACAGATACGCAGTATTTT. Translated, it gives CASSLLTDTQYF.

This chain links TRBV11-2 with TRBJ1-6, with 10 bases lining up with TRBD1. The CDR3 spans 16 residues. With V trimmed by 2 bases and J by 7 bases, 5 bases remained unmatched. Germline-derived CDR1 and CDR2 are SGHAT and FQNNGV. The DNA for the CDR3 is TGTGCCAGCAGCTTAAGACAGGGGGCAAGGAATTCACCCCTCCACTTT. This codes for CASSLRQGARNSPLHF.

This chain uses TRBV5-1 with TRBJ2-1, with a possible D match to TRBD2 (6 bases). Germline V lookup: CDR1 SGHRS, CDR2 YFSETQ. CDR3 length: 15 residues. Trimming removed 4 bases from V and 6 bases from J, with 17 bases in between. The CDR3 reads CASSTRDSNFNEQFF. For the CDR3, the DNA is TGCGCCAGCAGCACTCGGGACTCGAACTTCAATGAGCAGTTCTTC.

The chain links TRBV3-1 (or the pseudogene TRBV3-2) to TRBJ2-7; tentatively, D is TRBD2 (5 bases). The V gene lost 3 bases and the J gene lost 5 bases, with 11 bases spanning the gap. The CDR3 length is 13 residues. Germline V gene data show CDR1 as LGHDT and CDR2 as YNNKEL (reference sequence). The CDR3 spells CASSHGVRNEQYF. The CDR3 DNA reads TGTGCCAGCAGCCACGGGGTTCGGAACGAGCAGTACTTC.

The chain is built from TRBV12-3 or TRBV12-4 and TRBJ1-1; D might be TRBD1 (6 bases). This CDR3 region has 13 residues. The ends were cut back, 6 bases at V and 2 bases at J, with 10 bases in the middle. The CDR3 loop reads CASRWTANTEAFF. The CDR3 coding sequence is TGTGCCAGCAGGTGGACAGCTAACACTGAAGCTTTCTTT.

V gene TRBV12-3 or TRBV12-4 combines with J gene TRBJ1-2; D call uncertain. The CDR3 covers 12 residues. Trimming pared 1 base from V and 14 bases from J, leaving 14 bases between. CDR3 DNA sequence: TGTGCCAGCAGTTTAGTGGGCGGGCCGGGTACCTTC. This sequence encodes CASSLVGGPGTF.

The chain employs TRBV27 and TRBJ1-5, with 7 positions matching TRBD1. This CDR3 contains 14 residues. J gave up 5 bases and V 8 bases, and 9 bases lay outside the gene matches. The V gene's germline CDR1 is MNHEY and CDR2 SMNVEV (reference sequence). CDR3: CASRMAGGYQPQHF. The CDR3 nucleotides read TGTGCCAGCCGAATGGCAGGGGGTTATCAGCCCCAGCATTTT.

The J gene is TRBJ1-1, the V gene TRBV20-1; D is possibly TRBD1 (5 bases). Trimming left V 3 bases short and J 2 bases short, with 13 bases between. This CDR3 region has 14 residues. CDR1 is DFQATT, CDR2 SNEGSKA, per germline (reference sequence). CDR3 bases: TGCAGTGCTAGTCGTGACAGTTTAAACACTGAAGCTTTCTTT. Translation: CSASRDSLNTEAFF.

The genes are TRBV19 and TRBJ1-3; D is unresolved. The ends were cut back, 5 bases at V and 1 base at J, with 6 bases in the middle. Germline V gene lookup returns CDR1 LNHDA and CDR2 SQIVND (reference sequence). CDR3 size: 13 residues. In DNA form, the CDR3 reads TGTGCCAGTAGTTTCTCTTCTGGAAACACCATATATTTT. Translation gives CASSFSSGNTIYF.